This T cell receptor (beta chain) was found in a study of T-cell memory formation after mild COVID-19. TCRdb ran MiXCR on the 5' RACE reads and lists one entry per CDR3 protein. The repertoire includes about 430,000 distinct CDR3 sequences, 24% of them detected once, and around 8.8% sits in the top ten. Sequencing input: PBMCs or a T cell subset sorted from them (not recorded which). The clonotype originates from an adult woman who had mild COVID-19 (a few samples of this study predate the infection). Cell type and time point are not known.

CDR3 nucleotides: TGTGCCAGCAGTTCCCTTCTCGAGGGCGAGCAGTACTTC. Translated, it gives CASSSLLEGEQYF. This rearrangement joins TRBV12-3 or TRBV12-4 to TRBJ2-7; D might be TRBD2 (5 bases). Trimming removed 4 bases from V and 6 bases from J, with 13 bases in between. The CDR3 loop spans 13 amino acids.